This TCR beta chain was captured in a study of blood T cell repertoires in COVID-19. Germline lookup yields CDR1 MGHRA and CDR2 YSYEKL. The CDR3 consists of 13 residues. With 1 base removed from V and 0 bases from J, the gap between germline ends came to 4 bases. Assay used: immunoSEQ multiplex PCR; TCRdb lists only in-frame clones, some missing. In the table there are under 500,000 clones, around 91% of which are singletons. Sequencing was carried out using PBMCs or T cells enriched from blood (not recorded which). The chain links TRBV4-1 to TRBJ2-7; no firm D call. The sequence was collected from a man aged 25-40 years who had recovered from COVID-19. Here the CDR3 DNA reads TGCGCCAGCAGCCAAGTCTCCTCCTACGAGCAGTACTTC. It specifies CASSQVSSYEQYF.